This entry is about one TCR beta chain. Germline V CDR1 and CDR2: MNHEY, SMNVEV (reference sequence). CDR3 size: 13 residues. Trimming pared 2 bases from V and 7 bases from J, leaving 11 bases between. These data originate in a study of blood T cell repertoires in COVID-19. Sequenced by immunoSEQ multiplex PCR; TCRdb stores in-frame clones only, minus some. The repertoire holds 20,000 to 30,000 clones, with about 92% as singletons. J is TRBJ1-2 and V is TRBV27; D is possibly TRBD1 (6 bases). What was sequenced was peripheral blood. The sequence was collected from a human donor in a cohort sampled during active COVID-19. The CDR3 DNA is TGTGCCAGCAGTTTAATTGGGGGCCGTGGCTACACCTTC. This encodes CASSLIGGRGYTF.